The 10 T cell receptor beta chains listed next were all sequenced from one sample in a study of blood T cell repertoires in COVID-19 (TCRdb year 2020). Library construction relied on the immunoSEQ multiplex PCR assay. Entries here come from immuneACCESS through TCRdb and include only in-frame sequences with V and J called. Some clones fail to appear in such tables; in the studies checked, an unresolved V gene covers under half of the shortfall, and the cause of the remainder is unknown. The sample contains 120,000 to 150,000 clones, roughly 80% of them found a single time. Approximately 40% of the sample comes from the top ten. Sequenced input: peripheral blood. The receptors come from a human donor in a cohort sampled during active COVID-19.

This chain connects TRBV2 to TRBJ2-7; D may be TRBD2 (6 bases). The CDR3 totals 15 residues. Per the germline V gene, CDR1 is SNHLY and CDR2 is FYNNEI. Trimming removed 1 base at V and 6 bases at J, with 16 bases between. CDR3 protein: CASSEGRMPGGEQYF. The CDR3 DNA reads TGTGCCAGCAGTGAAGGAAGAATGCCCGGGGGCGAGCAGTACTTC.

This chain's CDR3 is CASSQVWGAGASQGEQFF. For the CDR3, the DNA is TGCGCCAGCAGCCAAGTATGGGGAGCGGGGGCCTCTCAGGGTGAGCAGTTCTTC. The chain uses TRBV4-1 and TRBJ2-1; the match to TRBD2 covers 8 bases. CDR1 is MGHRA and CDR2 is YSYEKL in the germline V gene. The CDR3 sequence is 18 residues long. The ends lost 1 base at V and 9 bases at J; junction bases unmatched: 17.

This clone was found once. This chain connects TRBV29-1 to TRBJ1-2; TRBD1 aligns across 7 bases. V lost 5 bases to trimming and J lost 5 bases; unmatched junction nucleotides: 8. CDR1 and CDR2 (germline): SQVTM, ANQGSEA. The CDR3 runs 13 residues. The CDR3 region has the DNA TGCAGCGTTCAGCCCGGGACAGTGTATGGCTACACCTTC. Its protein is CSVQPGTVYGYTF. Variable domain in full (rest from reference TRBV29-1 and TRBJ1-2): SAVISQKPSRDICQRGTSLTIQCQVDSQVTMMFWYRQQPGQSLTLIATANQGSEATYESGFVIDKFPISRPNLTFSTLTVSNMSPEDSSIYLCSVQPGTVYGYTFGSGTRLTVV.

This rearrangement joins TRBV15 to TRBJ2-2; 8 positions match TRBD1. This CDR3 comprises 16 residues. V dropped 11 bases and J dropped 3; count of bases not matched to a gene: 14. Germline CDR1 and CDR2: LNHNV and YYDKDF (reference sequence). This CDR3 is CAVRGIGQGDTGELFF. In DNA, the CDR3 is TGTGCCGTGAGGGGGATAGGACAGGGAGACACCGGGGAGCTGTTTTTT.

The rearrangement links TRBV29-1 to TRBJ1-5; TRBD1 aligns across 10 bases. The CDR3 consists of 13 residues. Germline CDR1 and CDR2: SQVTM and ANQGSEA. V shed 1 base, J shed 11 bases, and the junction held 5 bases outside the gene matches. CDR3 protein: CSVEVGQGSTQHF. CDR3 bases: TGCAGCGTTGAAGTGGGACAGGGGTCGACCCAGCATTTT. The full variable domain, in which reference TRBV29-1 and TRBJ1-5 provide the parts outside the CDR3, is SAVISQKPSRDICQRGTSLTIQCQVDSQVTMMFWYRQQPGQSLTLIATANQGSEATYESGFVIDKFPISRPNLTFSTLTVSNMSPEDSSIYLCSVEVGQGSTQHFGDGTRLSIL.

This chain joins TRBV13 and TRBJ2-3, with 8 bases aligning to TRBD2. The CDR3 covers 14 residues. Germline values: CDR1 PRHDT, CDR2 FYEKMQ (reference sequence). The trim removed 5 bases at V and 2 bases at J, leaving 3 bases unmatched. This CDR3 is CASSPGGATDTQYF. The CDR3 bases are TGTGCCAGCAGCCCCGGGGGGGCCACAGATACGCAGTATTTT.

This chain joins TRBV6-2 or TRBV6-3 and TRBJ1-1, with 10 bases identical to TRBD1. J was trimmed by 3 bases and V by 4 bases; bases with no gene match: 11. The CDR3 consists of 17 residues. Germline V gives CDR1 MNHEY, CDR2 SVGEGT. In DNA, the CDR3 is TGTGCCAGCAGTTCCGACAGGGGGCTTAAGGGGGACACTGAAGCTTTCTTT. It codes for CASSSDRGLKGDTEAFF.

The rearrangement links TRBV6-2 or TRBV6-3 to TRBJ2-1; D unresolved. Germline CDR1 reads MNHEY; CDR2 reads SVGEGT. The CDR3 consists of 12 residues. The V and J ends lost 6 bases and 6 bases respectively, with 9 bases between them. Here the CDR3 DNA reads TGTGCCAGCAGCCTTTACAGCAATGAGCAGTTCTTC. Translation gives CASSLYSNEQFF.

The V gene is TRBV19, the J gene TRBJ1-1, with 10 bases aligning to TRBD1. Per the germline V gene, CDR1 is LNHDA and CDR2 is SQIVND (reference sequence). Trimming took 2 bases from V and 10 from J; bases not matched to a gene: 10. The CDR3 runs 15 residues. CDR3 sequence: CASSIPRTGGYGAFF. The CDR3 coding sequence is TGTGCCAGTAGTATACCACGGACAGGGGGTTACGGAGCTTTCTTT.

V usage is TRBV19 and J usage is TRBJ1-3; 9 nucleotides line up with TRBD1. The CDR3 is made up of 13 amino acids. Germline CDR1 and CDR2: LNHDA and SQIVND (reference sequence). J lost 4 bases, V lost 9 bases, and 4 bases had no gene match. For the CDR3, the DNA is TGTGCCAGGGGGGGACAGGGAGGAAACACCATATATTTT. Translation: CARGGQGGNTIYF.